The rows below give T cell receptor beta chains drawn from one sample of a study of cytomegalovirus exposure and HLA in healthy donors. Measured with immunoSEQ multiplex PCR; TCRdb has only the in-frame clones, and not every one. The sample shows around 220,000 clones, around 79% of them seen only once. Sequences were obtained from PBMCs. These receptors came from a man between 18 and 29 years old in good health and CMV-seronegative. The CDR3 runs from the conserved cysteine through the conserved F or W. A D gene is named only where the DNA matches it firmly. A row's size may be missing; if present it is once, few, many or a size class.

>TRBV7-2|TRBJ2-7|.|TRBD2
TGTGCCAGCAGCTTAAACTTGGGGGGGTCCTACGAGCAGTACTTC
CASSLNLGGSYEQYF
>TRBV4-2|TRBJ2-1|many|TRBD2
TGTGCCAGCAGCCAGCGGGGGACCCTTACGGATGAGCAGTTCTTC
CASSQRGTLTDEQFF
>TRBV6-6|TRBJ2-7|.|.
TGTGCCAGCACGATGGACAGTTACGAGCAGTACTTC
CASTMDSYEQYF
>TRBV23-1|TRBJ2-6|.|.
TGCGCCAGCGGGCTCTTACAGGGAGCCGGGGCCAACGTCCTGACTTTC
CASGLLQGAGANVLTF
>TRBV28|TRBJ1-5|.|.
TGTGCCAGCAGCTACGGGAATCAGCCCCAGCATTTT
CASSYGNQPQHF
>TRBV7-9|TRBJ1-1|.|TRBD1
TGTGCCAGCAGCAATTCTGGACAGGCCACGATGAACACTGAAGCTTTCTTT
CASSNSGQATMNTEAFF
>TRBV9|TRBJ2-5|.|TRBD1
TGTGCCAGCAGCCCTTGGAGCGGACAGGGGCAGACCCAGTACTTC
CASSPWSGQGQTQYF
>TRBV30|TRBJ2-7|.|TRBD2
TGTGCTGTCCCGGGGCCGGGGGGATACGAGCAGTACTTC
CAVPGPGGYEQYF
>TRBV19|TRBJ2-7|.|TRBD1
TGTGCCAGTAGTATTGTGACAGGGACCTTTCAGGGTTACGAGCAGTACTTC
CASSIVTGTFQGYEQYF
>TRBV7-3|TRBJ2-1|.|TRBD2
TGTGCCAGCAGCTGGAGCGGGGGAGCTTCCTACAATGAGCAGTTCTTC
CASSWSGGASYNEQFF
>TRBV28|TRBJ2-7|once|.
TGTGCCAGCAGTCCGAGACAGCCCTCCTACGAGCAGTACTTC
CASSPRQPSYEQYF
>TRBV19|TRBJ2-2|.|.
TGTGCCAGTAGTATACCAGGGACTTACACCGGGGAGCTGTTTTTT
CASSIPGTYTGELFF
>TRBV19|TRBJ2-7|.|TRBD2
TGTGCCAGTAGTCCCACTAGCGGGAGGGATAGCTCCTACGAGCAGTACTTC
CASSPTSGRDSSYEQYF
>TRBV11-1|TRBJ2-1|.|.
TGTGCCAGCAGCGCACTTACTAGTGGGGAGCAGTTCTTC
CASSALTSGEQFF
>TRBV7-3|TRBJ1-1|.|.
TGTTCCAGCAGCTCCCAGGGTAATACTGAAGCTTTCTTT
CSSSSQGNTEAFF
>TRBV7-9|TRBJ2-2|.|TRBD2
TGTTCCAGCAGCTTAGCCCTAGCGGGACGCACCGGGGAGCTGTTTTTT
CSSSLALAGRTGELFF
>TRBV7-2|TRBJ1-2|.|TRBD1
TGTGCCAGCAGCTCGGACAGGGGGCGCCCCCATGGCTACACCTTC
CASSSDRGRPHGYTF
>TRBV29-1|TRBJ2-1|.|.
TGCAGCGTTGAATTTATCGCCTACAATGAGCAGTTCTTC
CSVEFIAYNEQFF
>TRBV11-2|TRBJ2-1|.|TRBD2
TGTGCCAGCAGCTTAGCGGGAGGGCCAACCTACAATGAGCAGTTCTTC
CASSLAGGPTYNEQFF
>TRBV4-1|TRBJ1-2|few|.
TGCGCCAGCAGCCAAGATCCACAGGGCCATGGCTACACCTTC
CASSQDPQGHGYTF
>TRBV29-1|TRBJ2-7|once|TRBD1
TGCAGCGTTGAAGGGACAGGGTCGCTCGGGCAGTACTTC
CSVEGTGSLGQYF
>TRBV30|TRBJ2-5|.|.
TGTGCCTGGAGACGGTGGGAGGGGGTACAAGAGACCCAGTACTTC
CAWRRWEGVQETQYF
>TRBV7-9|TRBJ2-3|.|.
TGTGCCAGCAGCCACACTAGAATGCAGCCAGATACGCAGTATTTT
CASSHTRMQPDTQYF
>TRBV4-1|TRBJ2-7|.|TRBD2
TGCGCCAGCAGCCAAGAAGACCGGGGGGCCTACGAGCAGTACTTC
CASSQEDRGAYEQYF
>TRBV30|TRBJ1-2|.|.
TGTGCCTGGTTGGGGCCGGGTCCACAGGGTAATTTCGACTATGGCTACACCTTC
CAWLGPGPQGNFDYGYTF
>TRBV7-2|TRBJ2-2|.|.
TGTGCCAGCAGCCCCCCACCGGTCTACACCGGGGAGCTGTTTTTT
CASSPPPVYTGELFF